Below, 31 T cell receptor beta chains from the same sample are listed, as sequenced in a study of blood T cell repertoires in COVID-19. Method: immunoSEQ multiplex PCR; TCRdb's copy keeps in-frame clones and lacks some. The sample yields more than 300,000 clones, around 88% seen once. The material sequenced was peripheral blood. These receptors were taken from a woman aged 25 to 45 with COVID-19, enrolled during active disease.

V is TRBV2 and J is TRBJ2-5; a weak D match, TRBD1 (5 bases). The germline V gene encodes CDR1 SNHLY and CDR2 FYNNEI. Deletions cut 5 bases from V and 1 base from J, with 11 bases between. The CDR3 totals 14 residues. The CDR3 coding sequence is TGTGCCAGCAGTTCCCGGACACGCCAAGAGACCCAGTACTTC. This gives the protein CASSSRTRQETQYF.

The chain uses TRBV5-1 and TRBJ1-1; the D is unclear. V was clipped by 2 bases and J by 1 base, with 6 bases between them. CDR1 is SGHRS, CDR2 YFSETQ, per germline. The CDR3 extends over 13 amino acids. For the CDR3, the DNA is TGCGCCAGCAGCTTATATTCGAACACTGAAGCTTTCTTT. The encoded protein is CASSLYSNTEAFF.

This clone was counted only a few times. This chain joins TRBV11-2 and TRBJ2-2, with D perhaps matching TRBD1 (5 bases). CDR1 is SGHAT and CDR2 is FQNNGV in the germline V gene. V lost 1 base and J lost 3, with 9 bases in between. The CDR3 has 15 residues. This CDR3 is CASSLVGEDTGELFF. DNA of the CDR3: TGTGCCAGCAGCTTAGTAGGGGAAGACACCGGGGAGCTGTTTTTT.

The chain is built from TRBV6-5 and TRBJ1-2; no clear D. CDR1 and CDR2 from the germline V gene are MNHEY and SVGAGI. V shed 8 bases and J shed 7 bases, with 23 bases lying between them. The CDR3 runs 15 residues. CDR3 loop: CASALRADPYGGYTF. The CDR3 DNA sequence: TGTGCCAGCGCCCTGCGGGCGGACCCCTATGGTGGCTACACCTTC.

The rearrangement links TRBV6-1 to TRBJ1-3; D unresolved. With 3 bases removed from V and 2 bases from J, the gap between germline ends came to 11 bases. Per germline, CDR1 MNHNS and CDR2 SASEGT. The CDR3 totals 15 residues. The CDR3: CASSESGGTGNTIYF. The DNA for the CDR3 is TGTGCCAGCAGTGAGTCAGGAGGGACTGGAAACACCATATATTTT.

This clone was counted a single time. The chain recombines TRBV19 with TRBJ1-2; 8 bases fit TRBD1. V gave up 0 bases and J gave up 5 bases; unmatched junction bases: 2. This CDR3 is built from 14 residues. The germline gives CDR1 LNHDA, CDR2 SQIVND (reference sequence). The CDR3 DNA reads TGTGCCAGTAGTATAGATCGACAGGGGTATGGCTACACCTTC. This translates into CASSIDRQGYGYTF.

Only a few counts were recorded for this clone. The chain carries TRBV28 and TRBJ1-1; TRBD1 might be the D (6 bases). Germline V gene sequence: CDR1 MDHEN, CDR2 SYDVKM. CDR3 size: 18 residues. V was trimmed by 2 bases and J by 0 bases, leaving 19 bases between them. The CDR3 protein is CASSLRRWADSMNTEAFF. The CDR3 nucleotides read TGTGCCAGCAGTTTAAGAAGGTGGGCGGACAGCATGAACACTGAAGCTTTCTTT. The whole variable domain, filled in from reference TRBV28 and TRBJ1-1, reads DVKVTQSSRYLVKRTGEKVFLECVQDMDHENMFWYRQDPGLGLRLIYFSYDVKMKEKGDIPEGYSVSREKKERFSLILESASTNQTSMYLCASSLRRWADSMNTEAFFGQGTRLTVV.

This clone was seen only once. The rearrangement joins TRBV14 to TRBJ2-2; D not certain. The germline V gene encodes CDR1 SGHDN and CDR2 FVKESK. The germline V and J ends were trimmed by 2 bases and 10 bases, with 11 bases remaining between them. This CDR3 contains 13 residues. The CDR3 sequence: CASSQTAYVELFF. The CDR3 DNA reads TGTGCCAGCAGCCAAACCGCCTACGTGGAGCTGTTTTTT.

This clone was seen more than once but under ten times. The sample contains more than one DNA sequence encoding this CDR3. V is TRBV9 and J is TRBJ1-5, with D unclear. This CDR3 is 12 amino acids long. V was cut by 0 bases and J by 5 bases, with 3 bases left in between. From germline, CDR1 is SGDLS and CDR2 YYNGEE. In DNA, the CDR3 is TGTGCCAGCAGCGTAGGAGATCAGCCCCAGCATTTT. The encoded protein is CASSVGDQPQHF. The whole variable domain, remainder taken from reference TRBV9 and TRBJ1-5, is DSGVTQTPKHLITATGQRVTLRCSPRSGDLSVYWYQQSLDQGLQFLIQYYNGEERAKGNILERFSAQQFPDLHSELNLSSLELGDSALYFCASSVGDQPQHFGDGTRLSIL.

The chain is built from TRBV5-1 and TRBJ2-1; D not certain. The length of the CDR3 is 15 residues. CDR1 SGHRS and CDR2 YFSETQ come from the germline V gene. V lost 0 bases to trimming and J lost 3 bases, with 10 bases between them. The CDR3, as DNA: TGCGCCAGCAGCTTGGCCGCGGTAGGCTACAATGAGCAGTTCTTC. Its translation is CASSLAAVGYNEQFF.

The chain couples TRBV6-6 to TRBJ1-3; D gene uncertain. The germline gives CDR1 MNHNY, CDR2 SVGAGI (reference sequence). V was clipped by 8 bases and J by 0 bases, with 8 bases between them. This CDR3 is 13 amino acids long. Written as DNA, the CDR3 is TGTGCCAGCCAGGTTACCTCTGGAAACACCATATATTTT. Encoded protein: CASQVTSGNTIYF.

V is TRBV5-6 and J is TRBJ2-3, with 7 bases matching TRBD2. Per germline, CDR1 SGHDT and CDR2 YYEEEE. The CDR3 has 16 residues. The V and J ends lost 0 bases and 2 bases, in that order; junction bases with no gene match: 6. CDR3 loop: CASSLVGLAATDTQYF. CDR3 bases: TGTGCCAGCAGCTTGGTGGGCCTAGCGGCCACAGATACGCAGTATTTT.

This clone has only a few counts. This chain connects TRBV7-6 to TRBJ1-6; TRBD1 aligns across 8 bases. J was trimmed by 10 bases and V by 6 bases; bases with no gene match: 5. CDR3 length equals 13 residues. Germline values: CDR1 SGHVS, CDR2 FNYEAQ. The CDR3 protein is CASSTTGDSPLHF. CDR3 DNA: TGTGCCAGCAGTACGACAGGGGACTCACCCCTCCACTTT.

This clone was recorded only once. The chain carries TRBV5-4 and TRBJ2-3; 11 positions agree with TRBD2. From germline, CDR1 is SGHNT and CDR2 YYREEE (reference sequence). The CDR3 extends over 16 amino acids. Losses at the gene ends were 4 bases for V and 1 base for J; bases not matched to a gene: 5. CDR3 DNA sequence: TGTGCCAGCAGCAGAATAGCGGGGGGGCGCACAGATACGCAGTATTTT. It codes for CASSRIAGGRTDTQYF.

This sequence joins TRBV4-2 and TRBJ1-5, with D unresolved. The CDR3 extends over 15 amino acids. CDR1 and CDR2 from the germline V gene are LGHNA and YNFKEQ. The V end was cut by 4 bases, the J end by 0 bases, with 10 bases between. The CDR3 spells CASSLEAASNQPQHF. CDR3 sequence (DNA): TGTGCCAGCAGCCTCGAGGCAGCTAGCAATCAGCCCCAGCATTTT.

J is TRBJ1-2 and V is TRBV18, with 7 bases aligning to TRBD1. The CDR3 extends over 16 amino acids. V shed 2 bases and J 3 bases; nucleotides not matched to a gene: 9. Germline CDR1 is KGHSH and CDR2 is LQKENI. This CDR3 reads CASSPASIDRDYGYTF. CDR3 nucleotide sequence: TGTGCCAGCTCACCAGCGAGTATAGACAGGGACTATGGCTACACCTTC.

The chain is built from TRBV6-5 and TRBJ1-6; TRBD1 aligns across 10 bases. J was trimmed by 9 bases and V by 9 bases; bases with no gene match: 8. The CDR3 has 14 amino acids. Germline CDR1 is MNHEY and CDR2 is SVGAGI. The CDR3 bases are TGTGCCAGTAGGACAGGGGGAGAGGTTTCACCCCTCCACTTT. Amino acids: CASRTGGEVSPLHF.

V and J are TRBV7-2 and TRBJ1-4; tentative D call: TRBD1 (6 bases). V gave up 4 bases and J gave up 8 bases, with 14 bases separating them. The CDR3 is 14 residues long. CDR1 is SGHTA and CDR2 is FQGNSA in the germline V gene. The CDR3, as DNA: TGTGCCAGCAGCTGGACATTAGGGGGAGAAAAACTGTTTTTT. Translated, it gives CASSWTLGGEKLFF.

V is TRBV3-1 (or the pseudogene TRBV3-2) and J is TRBJ2-5; D is uncertain. The germline V and J ends were trimmed by 1 base and 0 bases, with 3 bases remaining between them. CDR1 is LGHDT and CDR2 is YNNKEL in the germline V gene (reference sequence). This CDR3 contains 13 residues. The CDR3 DNA follows: TGTGCCAGCAGCCAAGGGCACCAAGAGACCCAGTACTTC. Its translation is CASSQGHQETQYF.

V and J are TRBV7-9 and TRBJ2-5, with a possible D match to TRBD2 (6 bases). Germline V gene lookup returns CDR1 SEHNR and CDR2 FQNEAQ (reference sequence). CDR3 length equals 14 residues. Trimming took off 5 bases at V and 4 bases at J, with 14 bases between the two ends. The DNA of the CDR3 is TGTGCCAGCAGCCGAATTGGCGGGGCAGAGACCCAGTACTTC. It yields the protein CASSRIGGAETQYF.

The J gene is TRBJ2-1, the V gene TRBV13, with 16 bases lining up with TRBD2. Germline V gene data show CDR1 as PRHDT and CDR2 as FYEKMQ (reference sequence). Trimming removed 5 bases from V and 7 bases from J; junction bases left unmatched: 2. CDR3 length: 15 residues. This CDR3 is CASSKGLAGGNEQFF. DNA for the CDR3: TGTGCCAGCAGCAAGGGACTAGCGGGAGGGAATGAGCAGTTCTTC.

This clone has a single count. The chain joins TRBV3-1 (or the pseudogene TRBV3-2) to TRBJ1-2; D might be TRBD1 (5 bases). The length of the CDR3 is 16 residues. V was trimmed by 4 bases and J by 6 bases, leaving 21 bases between them. Per germline, CDR1 LGHDT and CDR2 YNNKEL (reference sequence). CDR3 loop: CASSPPRGAVSHGYTF. For the CDR3, the DNA is TGTGCCAGCAGCCCCCCTCGCGGGGCCGTATCTCATGGCTACACCTTC.

Here the CDR3 DNA reads TGTGCCAGCAGCTACTATCCCGAGGTTAAAGAAGCTTTCTTT. This translates into CASSYYPEVKEAFF. The V call is TRBV7-9, the J call TRBJ1-1, with D hard to call. V shed 4 bases and J shed 8 bases, with 17 bases lying between them. This CDR3 is built from 14 residues. Germline assignment: CDR1 SEHNR and CDR2 FQNEAQ (reference sequence).

The gene calls are TRBV4-3 and TRBJ1-5, with 7 bases aligning to TRBD1. This CDR3 region has 16 residues. CDR1 is LGHNA, CDR2 YSLEER, per germline. V lost 0 bases to trimming and J lost 0 bases; unmatched junction nucleotides: 2. The CDR3 sequence: CASSQETGNSNQPQHF. The CDR3 DNA reads TGCGCCAGCAGCCAAGAGACAGGGAATAGCAATCAGCCCCAGCATTTT.

This chain's CDR3 is CASSFRSGQGSYEQYF. The CDR3 bases are TGTGCCAGCAGCTTCCGGTCGGGACAGGGCTCCTACGAGCAGTACTTC. This chain uses TRBV12-1 with TRBJ2-7; the D segment call TRBD1 is taken from the table without a DNA check. TRBV12-1 is a listed pseudogene. The CDR3 runs 16 residues.

The chain carries TRBV4-3 and TRBJ1-2; TRBD1 is a possible D gene (6 bases). Germline V gene data show CDR1 as LGHNA and CDR2 as YSLEER. Trimming removed 0 bases from V and 4 bases from J, with 12 bases in between. The CDR3 spans 15 residues. The CDR3 DNA is TGCGCCAGCAGCCAAGAAAGTCGAGGGGGCTATGGCTACACCTTC. It is translated as CASSQESRGGYGYTF.

The V and J genes are TRBV6-6 and TRBJ2-7, with D unclear. The CDR3 has 13 residues. V was clipped by 0 bases and J by 4 bases, with 7 bases between them. Looked up from germline, CDR1 is MNHNY and CDR2 is SVGAGI (reference sequence). The CDR3 spells CASSYSLLYEQYF. The CDR3, as DNA: TGTGCCAGCAGTTACTCTCTTCTATACGAGCAGTACTTC.

This chain joins TRBV6-1 and TRBJ2-2, with D possibly being TRBD1 (6 bases). CDR1 is MNHNS, CDR2 SASEGT, per germline. V gave up 2 bases and J gave up 5 bases, with 15 bases separating them. The CDR3 is made up of 16 amino acids. The CDR3 here is CASSENGQRITGELFF. The CDR3 DNA reads as TGTGCCAGCAGTGAAAATGGACAGAGAATAACCGGGGAGCTGTTTTTT.

CDR3 loop: CASSYLAGGNQPQHF. CDR3 nucleotides: TGTGCCAGCAGTTACCTCGCGGGGGGGAATCAGCCCCAGCATTTT. The V gene is TRBV6-5, the J gene TRBJ1-5; D may be TRBD1 (5 bases). The CDR3 totals 15 residues. The ends were cut back, 2 bases at V and 4 bases at J, with 12 bases in the middle. The germline V gene has CDR1 MNHEY and CDR2 SVGAGI.

The count of this clone is one. This chain links TRBV28 with TRBJ2-7; 12 nucleotides align to TRBD1. From germline, CDR1 is MDHEN and CDR2 SYDVKM. This CDR3 is built from 14 residues. V lost 6 bases, J lost 2 bases, and 2 bases stayed unmatched. The CDR3 loop reads CASSGTGGTYEQYV. The CDR3 bases are TGTGCCAGCAGCGGGACAGGGGGCACCTACGAGCAGTACGTC.

In DNA, the CDR3 is TGTGCCAGCAGACAGACACTTTATAGCAATCAGCCCCAGCATTTT. This encodes CASRQTLYSNQPQHF. This rearrangement joins TRBV27 to TRBJ1-5, with D unresolved. Germline V gene lookup returns CDR1 MNHEY and CDR2 SMNVEV (reference sequence). The CDR3 totals 15 residues. Trimming took 6 bases from V and 0 from J, leaving 12 bases between them.